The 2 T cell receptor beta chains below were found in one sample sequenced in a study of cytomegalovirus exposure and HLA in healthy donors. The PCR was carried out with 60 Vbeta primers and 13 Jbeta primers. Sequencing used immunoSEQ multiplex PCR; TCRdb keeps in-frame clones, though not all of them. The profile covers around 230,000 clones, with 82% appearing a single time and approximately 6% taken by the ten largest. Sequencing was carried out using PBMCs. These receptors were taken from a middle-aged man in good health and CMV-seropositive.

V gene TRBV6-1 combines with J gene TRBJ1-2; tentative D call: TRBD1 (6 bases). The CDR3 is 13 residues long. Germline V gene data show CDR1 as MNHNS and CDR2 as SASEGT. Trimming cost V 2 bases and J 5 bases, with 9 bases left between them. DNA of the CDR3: TGTGCCAGCAGTGAAAACAGGGAGTATGGCTACACCTTC. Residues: CASSENREYGYTF.

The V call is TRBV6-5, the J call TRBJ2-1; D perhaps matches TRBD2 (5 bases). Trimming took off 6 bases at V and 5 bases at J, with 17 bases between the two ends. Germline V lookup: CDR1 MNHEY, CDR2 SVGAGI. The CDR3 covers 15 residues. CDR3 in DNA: TGTGCCAGCAGACTCGACTACTCTCCGAACAATGAGCAGTTCTTC. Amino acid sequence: CASRLDYSPNNEQFF.